The subject of this entry is one TCR beta chain. No antigen is known for it. CDR1 and CDR2 from the germline V gene are GTSNPN and SVGIG (reference sequence). There are 13 residues in the CDR3. The V end lost 2 bases, the J end lost 12 bases, and 19 bases lay between the germline ends. These data come from a study of T-cell memory formation after mild COVID-19. Overall study: Clusters of TCRs were largely donor specific.

Amplification by 5'RACE using constant-segment primers produced TCR alpha and TCR beta cDNA libraries that carried sample barcodes and UMIs. TCRdb re-called the 5' RACE reads with MiXCR, one entry per CDR3 protein. The sample includes 150,000 to 200,000 distinct CDR3 sequences, 14% of them seen just once. Notes on the study in general: Contracting CD8+ clones were enriched in EMRA, CD4+ mainly in CM and EM. Among clones contracting day 15 to 85, CD4/CD8 was balanced, whereas later expanders leaned CD4+.

The sequenced sample was PBMCs or a T cell subset sorted from them (not recorded which). The chain combines TRBV30 with TRBJ2-5; D uncertain. The sequence came from an adult woman who had mild COVID-19 (a few samples of this study predate the infection). Cell type and time point are not known. This CDR3 is CAWSPFGSRWEYF. The CDR3 DNA is TGTGCCTGGAGTCCTTTTGGCAGTCGATGGGAGTACTTC.